The 5 T cell receptor beta chains below all came from one sample that was sequenced in a study of blood T cells in healthy people across ages. The use of a sample-barcoded 5' primer and a J-beta primer mix characterized a second PCR of roughly 6 to 11 cycles. TCRdb passed the 5' RACE reads through MiXCR, listing each CDR3 protein once. The profile covers approximately 1,000,000 distinct CDR3 sequences, with roughly two fifths appearing a single time and around 13% taken by the ten largest. Sequencing used blood. The receptors were sampled from a man younger than 35 in good health.

CDR3 nucleotide sequence: TGTGCCAGCAGCCCGGTAGAACAGCCCCAGCATTTT. It is translated as CASSPVEQPQHF. V is TRBV28 and J is TRBJ1-5; D call uncertain. Trimming pared 6 bases from V and 7 bases from J, leaving 10 bases between. Germline-derived CDR1 and CDR2 are MDHEN and SYDVKM. The CDR3 is 12 amino acids.

The chain carries TRBV5-4 and TRBJ1-4; D might be TRBD1 (5 bases). The V and J ends lost 4 bases and 6 bases respectively, with 16 bases between them. The germline CDR1 and CDR2 sequences are SGHNT and YYREEE (reference sequence). The CDR3 has 15 amino acids. The CDR3 nucleotides are TGTGCCAGCAGCACTGAGAACCAGGGTGATGAAAAACTGTTTTTT. Amino acids: CASSTENQGDEKLFF.

The CDR3 sequence: CSATRTVMNTEAFF. CDR3 nucleotide sequence: TGCAGTGCTACCCGGACAGTCATGAACACTGAAGCTTTCTTT. This chain links TRBV20-1 with TRBJ1-1; possibly TRBD1 for D (6 bases). V lost 4 bases, J lost 0 bases, and 12 bases lay in between. Germline V gene data show CDR1 as DFQATT and CDR2 as SNEGSKA (reference sequence). The CDR3 is 14 amino acids.

This clonotype was seen just once. This chain links TRBV7-2 with TRBJ1-5; TRBD1 might be the D (5 bases). CDR3 length: 15 residues. Per the germline V gene, CDR1 is SGHTA and CDR2 is FQGNSA. Trimming removed 2 bases at V and 6 bases at J, with 14 bases between. This CDR3 is CASSLQQGWFQPQHF. The CDR3 nucleotides read TGTGCCAGCAGCTTACAGCAGGGTTGGTTTCAGCCCCAGCATTTT.

This clonotype was counted between two and nine times. The chain recombines TRBV4-3 with TRBJ2-7, with no clear D. The germline gives CDR1 LGHNA, CDR2 YSLEER. With 5 bases removed from V and 0 bases from J, the gap between germline ends came to 11 bases. This CDR3 has 14 amino acids. The CDR3 reads CASSIGSVSYEQYF. The CDR3 bases are TGCGCCAGCAGCATAGGGTCGGTCTCCTACGAGCAGTACTTC.